The 10 T cell receptor beta chains listed next were all sequenced from one sample in a study of blood T cell repertoires in COVID-19. Data came from immunoSEQ multiplex PCR; TCRdb stores just in-frame clones and leaves some out. The table records 250,000 to 300,000 clones, approximately 91% of them present only once. The sample taken for sequencing was peripheral blood. All receptors derive from a woman between 40 and 50 years old who had recovered from COVID-19.

J is TRBJ2-5 and V is TRBV5-1; TRBD2 agrees at 11 bases. Germline CDR1 is SGHRS and CDR2 is YFSETQ. The V and J ends lost 4 bases and 5 bases, in that order; junction bases with no gene match: 13. This CDR3 has 17 amino acids. The CDR3 DNA reads TGCGCCAGCAGCCCGCGGTTAGCGGGAGGGAGTCTGGAGACCCAGTACTTC. The encoded protein is CASSPRLAGGSLETQYF. Based on the CDR3 plus reference TRBV5-1 and TRBJ2-5, the full variable domain is KAGVTQTPRYLIKTRGQQVTLSCSPISGHRSVSWYQQTPGQGLQFLFEYFSETQRNKGNFPGRFSGRQFSNSRSEMNVSTLELGDSALYLCASSPRLAGGSLETQYFGPGTRLLVL.

The rearrangement links TRBV25-1 to TRBJ2-7; 8 bases fit TRBD1. V dropped 8 bases and J dropped 3; count of bases not matched to a gene: 12. Per germline, CDR1 MGHDK and CDR2 SYGVNS. The CDR3 totals 15 residues. The DNA of the CDR3 is TGTGCCAGCGAGACAGGGGCCGCTCAAAGCTACGAGCAGTACTTC. This sequence encodes CASETGAAQSYEQYF.

This chain uses TRBV23-1 with TRBJ1-1; maybe TRBD1 (5 bases). TRBV23-1 is designated an ORF whose function remains uncertain. The V end lost 0 bases, the J end lost 1 base, and 15 bases lay between the germline ends. The CDR3 loop spans 17 amino acids. The CDR3 DNA is TGCGCCAGCAGTCAATCGGGGGGACCCAGTGAGAACACTGAAGCTTTCTTT. It yields the protein CASSQSGGPSENTEAFF.

V usage is TRBV6-5 and J usage is TRBJ2-3; TRBD2 might be the D (6 bases). The CDR3 has 15 amino acids. Germline-derived CDR1 and CDR2 are MNHEY and SVGAGI. Trimming took 3 bases from V and 7 from J, leaving 17 bases between them. The CDR3 DNA reads TGTGCCAGCAGTTATGCCGGCCGGGAGCTATATACGCAGTATTTT. Residues: CASSYAGRELYTQYF.

The gene calls are TRBV30 and TRBJ2-2; 9 bases line up with TRBD1. Germline-derived CDR1 and CDR2 are GTSNPN and SVGIG (reference sequence). V dropped 2 bases and J dropped 2; count of bases not matched to a gene: 3. This CDR3 contains 15 residues. The CDR3 loop is CAWSLDRGNTGELFF. The CDR3 DNA reads as TGTGCCTGGAGTTTGGACAGGGGAAACACCGGGGAGCTGTTTTTT.

This rearrangement joins TRBV7-9 to TRBJ1-1; 9 bases fit TRBD1. Germline loops: CDR1 SEHNR, CDR2 FQNEAQ (reference sequence). This CDR3 has 15 amino acids. V lost 4 bases and J lost 0; bases outside the gene matches: 3. CDR3 DNA: TGTGCCAGCAGCTGGGGGACAGGGATGAACACTGAAGCTTTCTTT. It yields the protein CASSWGTGMNTEAFF.

This chain uses TRBV6-6 with TRBJ1-2, with 10 bases fitting TRBD1. Per the germline V gene, CDR1 is MNHNY and CDR2 is SVGAGI (reference sequence). With V trimmed by 6 bases and J by 1 base, 5 bases remained unmatched. CDR3 length: 15 residues. The CDR3 reads CASRPGTGDNYGYTF. The DNA for the CDR3 is TGTGCCAGCAGGCCCGGGACAGGGGATAACTATGGCTACACCTTC.

This clone was recorded a few times. The chain has TRBV27 and TRBJ1-1; D is ambiguous. V was trimmed by 4 bases and J by 1 base, leaving 7 bases between them. The CDR3 sequence is 13 residues long. Per germline, CDR1 MNHEY and CDR2 SMNVEV (reference sequence). The CDR3, as DNA: TGTGCCAGCAGTTACACCCCGAACACTGAAGCTTTCTTT. Protein product: CASSYTPNTEAFF.

This clone came up once. This chain joins TRBV19 and TRBJ2-1; 9 positions match TRBD2. The V and J ends lost 0 bases and 3 bases, in that order; junction bases with no gene match: 3. CDR3 size: 16 residues. Germline CDR1 is LNHDA and CDR2 is SQIVND (reference sequence). The CDR3 loop is CASSIEASGVYNEQFF. The DNA of the CDR3 is TGTGCCAGTAGTATAGAGGCTAGCGGGGTCTACAATGAGCAGTTCTTC.

This chain links TRBV11-3 with TRBJ2-1; no reliable D call. Per the germline V gene, CDR1 is SGHNT and CDR2 is YENEEA. This CDR3 spans 14 amino acids. Trimming shortened V by 1 base and J by 8 bases, and 12 bases separated the two germline ends. The CDR3 loop reads CASSLGGVPDEQFF. The CDR3 coding sequence is TGTGCCAGCAGCTTAGGAGGAGTGCCCGATGAGCAGTTCTTC.